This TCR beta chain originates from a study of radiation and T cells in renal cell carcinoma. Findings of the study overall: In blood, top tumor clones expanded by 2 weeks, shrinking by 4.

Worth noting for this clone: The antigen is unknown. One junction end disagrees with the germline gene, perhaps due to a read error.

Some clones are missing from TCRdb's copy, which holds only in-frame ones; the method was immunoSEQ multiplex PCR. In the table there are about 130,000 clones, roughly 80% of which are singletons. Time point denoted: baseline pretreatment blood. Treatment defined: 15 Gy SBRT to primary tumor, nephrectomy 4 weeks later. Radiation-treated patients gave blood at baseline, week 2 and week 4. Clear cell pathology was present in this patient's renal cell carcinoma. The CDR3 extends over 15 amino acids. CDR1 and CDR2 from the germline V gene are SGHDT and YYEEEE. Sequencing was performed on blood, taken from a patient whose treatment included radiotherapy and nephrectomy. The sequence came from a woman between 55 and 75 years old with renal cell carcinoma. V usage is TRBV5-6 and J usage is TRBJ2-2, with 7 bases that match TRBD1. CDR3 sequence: CASTLTGTATGELFF. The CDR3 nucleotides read TGTGCCAGCACCTTGACCGGGACAGCTACCGGGGAGCTGTTTTTT.